Listed here is a single T cell receptor (beta chain). The antigen remains unidentified. The entry originates in a study of T cell responses to AZD1222 COVID-19 vaccine. Notes on the study in general: Most donors were white British and more were female, and clonal diversity was possibly underestimated.

Profiling relied on immunoSEQ multiplex PCR, and the TCRdb table lists in-frame clones only, not all of them. The sample carries about 69,000 clones, approximately 87% recorded once. This sequence was found in an adult who received the AZD1222 COVID-19 vaccine. This sample comprised peripheral blood, obtained 28 days after the second AZD1222 dose.

This CDR3 is CASSGWTAQETQYF. The CDR3 DNA reads as TGTGCCAGCTCAGGTTGGACAGCGCAAGAGACCCAGTACTTC. The chain recombines TRBV18 with TRBJ2-5, with D perhaps TRBD1 (6 bases). This CDR3 region has 14 residues. The germline V and J ends were trimmed by 5 bases and 2 bases, with 12 bases remaining between them. The germline CDR1 and CDR2 sequences are KGHSH and LQKENI.